Listed below are T cell receptor beta chains from one sample, sequenced in a study of cytomegalovirus exposure and HLA in healthy donors. Sequencing was performed with immunoSEQ multiplex PCR; in TCRdb, only in-frame clones are kept and a portion is missing. The sample lists approximately 180,000 clones; roughly 87% were seen once. Input material: PBMCs. These receptors were obtained from a girl under three years old in good health and CMV-seronegative. CDR3s include the opening cysteine and the closing phenylalanine or tryptophan. D genes are given only for firm matches. Expanded clones are given a class, and other clones once, few, many or no size at all.

J,D,size,V,DNA,CDR3
TRBJ2-7,TRBD1,NA,TRBV2,TGTGCCAGCAGTGACCGGGACAGGGCATATGACGAGCAGTACTTC,CASSDRDRAYDEQYF
TRBJ2-3,TRBD2,NA,TRBV18,TGTGCCAGCTCAGCCAGACTAGCGGGAGTTCTCACAGATACGCAGTATTTT,CASSARLAGVLTDTQYF
TRBJ2-5,TRBD2,NA,TRBV5-1,TGCGCCAGCAGCTTTCCTTTGCGGGGGTACCAAGAGACCCAGTACTTC,CASSFPLRGYQETQYF
TRBJ2-1,NA,NA,TRBV28,TGTGCCAGCAGCGACCCCGGGGAGACTAGGTTCTACAATGAGCAGTTCTTC,CASSDPGETRFYNEQFF
TRBJ1-4,TRBD1,NA,TRBV5-4,TGTGCCAGCAGCGCCGGAACAGGGGCAACTAATGAAAAACTGTTTTTT,CASSAGTGATNEKLFF
TRBJ2-5,TRBD2,NA,TRBV6-1,TGTGCCAGCAGTGAGCTTAGCGGGGGTCTTAGGGAGACCCAGTACTTC,CASSELSGGLRETQYF
TRBJ2-7,NA,NA,TRBV7-9,TGTTCCAGCAGCTTAGGGGTAGGCGGGCAGTACTTC,CSSSLGVGGQYF
TRBJ1-4,TRBD1,NA,TRBV19,TGTGCCAGTAGTACCGGACAGGGGGCTAATGAAAAACTGTTTTTT,CASSTGQGANEKLFF
TRBJ1-1,NA,NA,TRBV9,TGTGCCAGCAGCGAACAGGGCGGCACTGAAGCTTTCTTT,CASSEQGGTEAFF
TRBJ1-2,NA,NA,TRBV7-2,TGTGCCAGCAGCTTAGGTGGGGCGGCTAACTATGGCTACACCTTC,CASSLGGAANYGYTF
TRBJ1-3,NA,NA,TRBV6-1,TGTGCCAGCAGTGGACAGATTCTACGCTCTGGAAACACCATATATTTT,CASSGQILRSGNTIYF
TRBJ2-1,TRBD2,NA,TRBV11-3,TGTGCCAGCAGCTTACTAGCGGGAGGTCGGCAGTTCTTC,CASSLLAGGRQFF
TRBJ2-3,NA,NA,TRBV5-1,TGCGCCAGCAGCTTGAGCCTGGACAGAACAGATACGCAGTATTTT,CASSLSLDRTDTQYF
TRBJ2-7,NA,NA,TRBV14,TGTGCCAGCAGCCAAAGGGGAAGAAGTGGCGACGAGCAGTACTTC,CASSQRGRSGDEQYF
TRBJ1-5,NA,NA,TRBV6-1,TGTGCCAGCAGTAAGCCCAGGGGCCTCAATCAGCCCCAGCATTTT,CASSKPRGLNQPQHF
TRBJ2-1,NA,NA,TRBV4-1,TGCGCCAGCAGCCAAGGTTCGTCAGGCAATTCCTACAATGAGCAGTTCTTC,CASSQGSSGNSYNEQFF
TRBJ1-3,TRBD1,NA,TRBV7-9,TGTGCCAGCAGCCCCGGGACAGGGGGTGGAAACACCATATATTTT,CASSPGTGGGNTIYF
TRBJ2-1,TRBD2,once,TRBV10-2,TGCGCCAGCAGTGACCCGGGAGGGGGGGCCTACAATGAGCAGTTCTTC,CASSDPGGGAYNEQFF
TRBJ2-5,TRBD1,NA,TRBV13,TGTGCCAGCTCGACAGGGGGTAGAGAGACCCAGTACTTC,CASSTGGRETQYF
TRBJ2-7,NA,NA,TRBV6-1,TGTGCCAGCAGTGAAGTGCCCCCCCTTATGAGCTCCTACGAGCAGTACTTC,CASSEVPPLMSSYEQYF
TRBJ2-7,NA,NA,TRBV5-1,TGCGCCAGCAGCTCTGCACAGGGTGGGACGGACGAGCAGTACTTC,CASSSAQGGTDEQYF
TRBJ1-5,NA,NA,TRBV19,TGTGCCACCTGGACACTTAATAGCAATCAGCCCCAGCATTTT,CATWTLNSNQPQHF
TRBJ2-1,TRBD1,NA,TRBV19,TGTGCCAGTAGTACTGACAGGGGATCCTACAATGAGCAGTTCTTC,CASSTDRGSYNEQFF
TRBJ2-1,NA,NA,TRBV5-1,TGCGCCAGCAGCTTCCAGGATGAGCAGTTCTTC,CASSFQDEQFF
TRBJ2-1,TRBD2,NA,TRBV10-3,TGTGCCATCAGTGAATTTAGCGGGAGTGAAGAGCAGTTCTTC,CAISEFSGSEEQFF
TRBJ2-1,TRBD2,NA,TRBV9,TGTGCCAGCAGCCCCGGCGGGACTAGCGGGACGTGGCAGTTCTTC,CASSPGGTSGTWQFF
TRBJ1-4,TRBD1,few,TRBV11-2,TGTGCCAGCAGCTTGGGACAGGGGAATGAAAAACTGTTTTTT,CASSLGQGNEKLFF
TRBJ2-1,NA,NA,TRBV7-6,TGTGCCAGCAGCTTAGCCACGGACACGGTTGAGGCTACTCAGTTCTTC,CASSLATDTVEATQFF
TRBJ2-1,TRBD2,NA,TRBV6-7,TGTGCCAGCAGTTACTCGAAGGGACTAGGAATCATCAATGAGCAGTTCTTC,CASSYSKGLGIINEQFF
TRBJ1-1,NA,NA,TRBV25-1,TGTGCCAGCAGTGAATCCCGACCGGGAGGTGTATTAGAAGCTTTCTTT,CASSESRPGGVLEAFF
TRBJ1-3,NA,NA,TRBV29-1,TGCAGCGTTGCGACGGGATTCTCTGGAAACACCATATATTTT,CSVATGFSGNTIYF
TRBJ1-1,TRBD1,once,TRBV18,TGTGCCAGCTCACCCGACAGGGGTGAAGCTTTCTTT,CASSPDRGEAFF
TRBJ1-6,TRBD1,NA,TRBV2,TGTGCCAGCAGTGACTTACACAGGGGGGTCTCACCCCTCCACTTT,CASSDLHRGVSPLHF
TRBJ1-1,NA,NA,TRBV2,TGTGCCAGCACACGGACAGAGAACACTGAAGCTTTCTTT,CASTRTENTEAFF
TRBJ1-4,NA,few,TRBV2,TGTGCCAGCAGTGAGGAGCTTAATGAAAAACTGTTTTTT,CASSEELNEKLFF
TRBJ1-2,TRBD1,NA,TRBV11-3,TGTGCCAGCAGCTCTAGACAGGGGGATGGCTACACCTTC,CASSSRQGDGYTF
TRBJ2-7,TRBD2,few,TRBV4-1,TGCGCCAGCAGCCAAGTAGGGAGAGGGGTGCCTAGCGGGAGGGCATCCTACGAGCAGTACTTC,CASSQVGRGVPSGRASYEQYF
TRBJ2-3,TRBD1,NA,TRBV9,TGTGCCAGCAGCGTTTACAGGGGTAGCACAGATACGCAGTATTTT,CASSVYRGSTDTQYF
TRBJ2-7,TRBD2,NA,TRBV7-9,TGTGCCAGCAGCTTAGTCGGGCTAGCGGGACCCGAGCAGTACTTC,CASSLVGLAGPEQYF
TRBJ2-7,NA,NA,TRBV2,TGTGCCAGCGAGTCCCAGGGGTTATCCTACGAGCAGTACTTC,CASESQGLSYEQYF
TRBJ2-2,TRBD2,NA,TRBV7-9,TGTGCCAGCAGCTTAGAAGGGAGGGGAGCCGGGGAGCTGTTTTTT,CASSLEGRGAGELFF
TRBJ1-1,TRBD1,NA,TRBV11-2,TGTGCCAGCAGCCCGACAGGGTACACTGAAGCTTTCTTT,CASSPTGYTEAFF
TRBJ1-1,NA,NA,TRBV2,TGTGCCAGCAGTGAAGGGGGGGTGAGGGAGAACACTGAAGCTTTCTTT,CASSEGGVRENTEAFF
TRBJ1-1,NA,NA,TRBV7-9,TGTGCCAGCAGCTTAGAGGGTGGACAGCTGAACACTGAAGCTTTCTTT,CASSLEGGQLNTEAFF
TRBJ2-1,TRBD2,NA,TRBV29-1,TGCAGCGTTGACGGGGTGATTGCGGCGGGAGGGCCTTACAATGAGCAGTTCTTC,CSVDGVIAAGGPYNEQFF
TRBJ2-7,TRBD1,NA,TRBV11-1,TGTGCCAGCAGCCGACAGGGGGTTGGACCCCCAAGCCTCTACGAGCAGTACTTC,CASSRQGVGPPSLYEQYF
TRBJ2-7,TRBD2,NA,TRBV7-8,TGTGCCAGCAGCCAAAGGACTAGCGGGGTTCAGTACGAGCAGTACTTC,CASSQRTSGVQYEQYF
TRBJ1-4,NA,NA,TRBV5-1,TGCGCCAGCAGCTTGACAGGGAACGGCGAAAAACTGTTTTTT,CASSLTGNGEKLFF
TRBJ1-1,TRBD1,NA,TRBV9,TGTGCCAGCAGCGCTGACAGGGACACTGAAGCTTTCTTT,CASSADRDTEAFF
TRBJ2-7,NA,NA,TRBV7-2,TGTGCCAGCAGCTTTGAGTTACCCTACGAGCAGTACTTC,CASSFELPYEQYF
TRBJ2-7,TRBD1,NA,TRBV9,TGTGCCAGCAGCGTCGGACAGGGGGCCTACGAGCAGTACTTC,CASSVGQGAYEQYF